Sequencing of this TCR beta chain was carried out in a study of cytomegalovirus exposure and HLA in healthy donors (dated by TCRdb to about 2017). Background for the entire study: According to an earlier analysis of a few hundred of the donors, some 180 million T cells yielded 120 million or so unique TCR beta sequences and approximately 280 Gb of sequence data. An early release that covered around 590 HLA-typed donors contained around 300 gigabases of sequencing data and approximately 85 million unique TCR sequences. Of the roughly 420 genotyped donors, 81% were placed in the genetic ancestry cluster associated with self-reported Caucasian donors. The aim of the study was to test whether cataloging public T cell receptors could identify signatures of past pathogen exposure. Using immunosequencing, the study profiled T cell repertoires from 500 to 800 subjects and related those repertoires to cytomegalovirus serostatus. A separate validation cohort of 90 to 150 different subjects was used in addition to the 666-subject first cohort. The study combined high-throughput TCR immunosequencing, statistical association of individual TCRs with disease status, and machine learning to predict cytomegalovirus infection status. In a later analysis, previously published TCR beta repertoires from 550 to 700 donors were re-analyzed and high-resolution HLA genotyping was added so that TCR occurrence patterns could be studied. Rather than drawing on any new phenotypic data, the later analysis identified candidate immune exposures from TCR beta sequences and the way those sequences occurred across donors. An earlier analysis of 450 to 750 of the donors used high-throughput TCR beta sequencing to judge whether each TCR beta V gene segment behaved as functional or pseudogenic. Donor age, sex, ethnicity and CMV serostatus were compiled together with the repertoire data. Genome-wide SNP genotypes for about 65% of the 666 donors were used in a later genetic analysis, which treated that subset as a discovery cohort. All discovery cohort repertoires had been generated on a single sequencing platform. Both class I and class II loci were covered by HLA typing, at four-digit resolution. The number of donors typed differed by locus, with roughly 629-640 for A, B, C, DRB1 and DQB1, 522 for DQA1, over 600 for DPA1, and over 400 for DPB1. Roughly 5 DR-DQ haplotypes were treated as single units for association and clustering because of strong linkage in the cohort. Among 350 to 400 genotyped donors of the cohort, an average of approximately 240,000 unique TCR beta nucleotide sequences were sequenced per donor, around 20% of them non-productive. Study-level results and caveats: For the cohort, immune exposure information was limited to CMV serostatus. The classifier was reported to diagnose cytomegalovirus status with high specificity and sensitivity in both the original cohort and the validation cohort. Strong co-occurrence of HLA alleles, especially DR and DQ, made assigning TCR associations to individual alleles difficult. A further reported finding was that TCR beta sequences accurately predicted the HLA-A and HLA-B alleles for most subjects in the first cohort. This cohort had only TCR beta chains sequenced, and the lack of alpha or paired-chain data limited which features could be detected. A later analysis associated about 16,000 TCR beta sequences with specific HLA alleles at a false discovery rate of 0.05. The study listed 164 TCR beta chains as associated with cytomegalovirus. In an earlier analysis of 587 of the donors, most TCR beta V segments appeared in productive rearrangements about 87% or about 30% of the time, broadly matching IMGT annotations. Compared with equally common non-associated chains, HLA-associated TCR beta chains in a later analysis were more clonally expanded and had lower generation probabilities. While some public TCRs were present in many individuals, most TCR sequences turned up only very rarely across donors. A later analysis found that most CMV-associated TCR beta chains appeared HLA-restricted, with HLA associations seemingly driven largely by CMV exposure. According to a later analysis, TCR association rates differed among HLA loci, with DRB1 alleles showing the most associated TCRs and HLA-C alleles showing the fewest. Correlated functional status among segregating V segments might reflect linkage disequilibrium, but an unknown experimental factor could not be ruled out. A group of highly shared sequence variants was considered likely to be a technical artifact of the sequencing pipeline. A few of the identified cytomegalovirus-associated TCR beta chains were confirmed in vitro to be specific for cytomegalovirus antigens. The authors suggested that the approach could potentially be extended to other disease states and immunological phenotypes. According to a later analysis, parvovirus B19, influenza, CMV and Epstein-Barr virus appeared linked to several top co-occurrence clusters. Because HLA typing was unavailable for some donors at each locus, only the typed subset was used in association tests. V-gene and J-gene trimming of TCR beta chains was associated with a missense DCLRE1C variant in a later genetic analysis, and the association was replicated in an independent cohort. According to a later genetic analysis, donors in an Asian-associated ancestry cluster had fewer N-insertions in productive TCRs than the roughly 700-donor mean. The earlier analysis of 587 of the donors excluded 15 to 20 rarely observed V segments, including chromosome 9 orphons, because counts were too low. The presence/absence analyses assumed that sequencing depth was roughly uniform across donors, and that assumption may not be true. Because the 87-base-pair reads could not distinguish some IMGT-functional V segments, including TRBV6-2 and TRBV6-3, those segments were excluded.

The CDR3, cysteine through phenylalanine, is 17 amino acids long. Only the CDR3 region is kept as DNA, spanning 51 bases read in frame from base 1. The cohort consisted of some 730 healthy bone marrow donors. At the time of sampling, every cohort member was nominally healthy, though immune exposures that went unrecorded were likely present. The donor tested CMV seropositive, placing the donor among the 289 seropositive members of the cohort. Every donor gave a peripheral blood sample, and the peripheral blood mononuclear cells from that sample were used for TCR beta sequencing. The Qiagen DNeasy Blood Extraction Kit was used to extract genomic DNA from the blood cell samples. For this clone: Its binding antigen is unknown. Base qualities are missing; no much larger clone stands one base away.

To prepare the library, the immunoSEQ multiplex PCR assay was applied. For the multiplex PCR, a mixture combining 60 forward primers for TCR Vbeta segments and 13 reverse primers for TCR Jbeta segments was used. The CDR3 region of rearranged TCR beta genes was amplified from genomic DNA by a multiplex PCR assay. On the Illumina HiSeq System, the amplified TCR beta libraries were sequenced as 87-base-pair reads. The paper's data handling went like this. A later analysis counted about 80 million unique TCR beta chains across the 550 to 800 repertoires, and roughly 10 million of these chains were shared by at least two donors. Raw reads were error-corrected and collapsed into unique sequences with a nearest-neighbor algorithm that merged closely related sequences to remove PCR and sequencing errors. Alignment of CDR3 sequences to IMGT reference sequences was used to assign V, D and J gene segments. For a sequence to be retained, a match of at least six nucleotides was required to both a V gene segment and a J gene segment. Rearrangements were classified as productive when the CDR3 lacked stop codons and remained in frame with V and J, and all other rearrangements were classified as non-productive. Following IMGT convention, CDR3 was defined as the stretch from the second conserved V-encoded cysteine up to the conserved J-encoded phenylalanine. The earlier analysis of roughly 590 of the donors excluded any sequence lacking an unambiguous match to a single V gene segment. In an earlier analysis of approximately 500 of the donors, a V segment was called functional when productive rearrangements were above 56.7%, and segregating when the standard deviation between donors exceeded 5%. A statistical classification framework was built to diagnose cytomegalovirus status from the catalog of TCR beta chain sequences. A later analysis assigned V and J genes by comparing TCR nucleotide sequences with IMGT/GENE-DB human TR gene sequences. In a later analysis, CDR3 sequences and most-parsimonious VDJ recombination scenarios were assigned using the TCRdist pipeline. In a later analysis, each TCR beta chain was defined by its CDR3 amino acid sequence together with its V-gene family, and reads lacking a unique V-gene family were excluded. In a later analysis, around 600 highly shared, low-generation-probability nucleotide sequences were removed to address suspected cross-contamination and a sequencing artifact. In a later analysis, a clonal expansion index was calculated for each public chain from normalized within-repertoire ranks of inferred template counts. In a later analysis, generation probabilities were computed using a VDJ recombination model fitted to out-of-frame rearrangements, and the results were checked against IGoR. In a later analysis, TCR-TCR, TCR-HLA and TCR-CMV co-occurrence was scored with hypergeometric tests, and a repertoire-size bias correction was applied to TCR pairs. False discovery rates were estimated in a later analysis by permuting HLA or CMV assignments 20 times. A later analysis grouped co-occurring TCRs with DBSCAN, adding TCRdist sequence similarity when clustering within HLA-allele-positive subsets. Co-occurrence clustering excluded repertoires with fewer than 30,000 or more than 120,000 public chains, plus five with anomalous nucleotide sharing. As stored in TCRdb, this immuneACCESS dataset retains in-frame rearrangements with V and J assigned. A fraction of the clones does not appear; measured against another copy, unresolved V genes explain less than half of the discrepancy, and the remainder lacks a known reason. V and J calls and clone size come straight from that table; D and trimming were deduced from the DNA. The sample records roughly 200,000 clones, around 88% of which are singletons. The top ten clones comprise about 1.8% of the sample.

The sequenced sample was PBMCs. The receptor was derived from a man between 40 and 49 years old in good health and CMV-seropositive. In this chain, TRBV21-1 is recombined with TRBJ2-7; the listed D gene, TRBD2, was not tested against the DNA. TRBV21-1 is recorded as a pseudogene. The nucleotides are TGTGCCAGCAGTAGTAGACAGGGACTAGCGGGCCCCTACGAGCAGTACTTC. Translated, this is CASSSRQGLAGPYEQYF.